The 20 T cell receptor beta chains below were found in one sample sequenced in a study of Graves' ophthalmopathy and Graves' hyperthyroidism. Amplified TCR beta CDR3 regions were obtained using RNA transcripts as template. The first round was an RT-PCR with HTBI primers, and the second round was a multiplex PCR. TCRdb reprocessed the multiplex PCR reads with MiXCR, giving one entry per CDR3 protein. The sample consists of about 1.1 million distinct CDR3 sequences, about 38% of them appearing once. The sequenced sample was peripheral blood or thyroid tissue (not recorded which). The receptor source for this set is an adult man with Graves' hyperthyroidism.

In this sample, this clonotype turned up many times. The rearrangement joins TRBV6-5 to TRBJ1-2; the D is unclear. V was shortened by 11 bases and J by 3 bases, with 13 bases between the two germline ends. The CDR3 runs to 12 residues. In germline, CDR1 is MNHEY, CDR2 SVGAGI. In DNA form, the CDR3 reads TGTGCCGTTAGAGGTCTGGACTATGGCTACACCTTC. As protein: CAVRGLDYGYTF.

This clonotype was counted ten times or more. V is TRBV7-8 and J is TRBJ1-5; D is perhaps TRBD1 (5 bases). The ends were cut back, 3 bases at V and 9 bases at J, with 12 bases in the middle. The CDR3 contains 13 residues. Germline CDR1 reads SGHVS; CDR2 reads FQNEAQ. CDR3 nucleotide sequence: TGTGCCAGCAGCTTCAGGGAACAAGGGCCCCAGCATTTT. Translating gives CASSFREQGPQHF.

This clonotype showed up many times. CDR3 nucleotide sequence: TGTGCCAGCAGCGTGGCTGTTTCAGAGACCCAGTACTTC. As protein: CASSVAVSETQYF. V is TRBV5-5 and J is TRBJ2-5; D unclear. The CDR3 has 13 residues. Trimming pared 4 bases from V and 4 bases from J, leaving 11 bases between. Germline assignment: CDR1 SGHKS and CDR2 YYEKEE (reference sequence). The whole variable domain, remainder taken from reference TRBV5-5 and TRBJ2-5, is DAGVTQSPTHLIKTRGQQVTLRCSPISGHKSVSWYQQVLGQGPQFIFQYYEKEERGRGNFPDRFSARQFPNYSSELNVNALLLGDSALYLCASSVAVSETQYFGPGTRLLVL.

This clonotype turned up a few times. In DNA form, the CDR3 reads TGTGCCAGTAATCGGGGGACGGTCGGGGAGCTGTTTTTT. It encodes CASNRGTVGELFF. The rearrangement links TRBV19 to TRBJ2-2; a possible D gene is TRBD2 (6 bases). V was cut by 7 bases and J by 7 bases, with 13 bases left in between. CDR1 is LNHDA and CDR2 is SQIVND in the germline V gene (reference sequence). The CDR3 consists of 13 residues. Full variable domain (remainder filled in from reference TRBV19 and TRBJ2-2): DGGITQSPKYLFRKEGQNVTLSCEQNLNHDAMYWYRQDPGQGLRLIYYSQIVNDFQKGDIAEGYSVSREKKESFPLTVTSAQKNPTAFYLCASNRGTVGELFFGEGSRLTVL.

This clonotype was detected only once. This chain links TRBV29-1 with TRBJ1-2; D is possibly TRBD1 (5 bases). Germline V gene sequence: CDR1 SQVTM, CDR2 ANQGSEA. The CDR3 totals 19 residues. V lost 5 bases to trimming and J lost 2 bases, with 30 bases between them. The CDR3, as DNA: TGCAGCGTTATGTTCGTCCCTGGGGCAGGGCGCAGGACAAACTATGGCTACACCTTC. As protein: CSVMFVPGAGRRTNYGYTF. Looking up the rest from reference TRBV29-1 and TRBJ1-2 gives the full variable domain: SAVISQKPSRDICQRGTSLTIQCQVDSQVTMMFWYRQQPGQSLTLIATANQGSEATYESGFVIDKFPISRPNLTFSTLTVSNMSPEDSSIYLCSVMFVPGAGRRTNYGYTFGSGTRLTVV.

V and J are TRBV7-4 and TRBJ2-7; a weak D match, TRBD1 (6 bases). The CDR3 length is 16 residues. Germline CDR1 and CDR2: SGHVT and SQSDAQ. Trimming pared 5 bases from V and 4 bases from J, leaving 21 bases between. The CDR3 DNA is TGTGCCAGCAGCCTTGGCGATGGACAGTCGACTTACGAGCAGTACTTC. This encodes CASSLGDGQSTYEQYF.

This clonotype was recorded many times. The V gene is TRBV7-7, the J gene TRBJ2-2; D is tentatively TRBD1 or TRBD2 (6 bases each). The germline CDR1 and CDR2 sequences are SSHAT and FNYEAQ (reference sequence). Trimming left V 5 bases short and J 1 base short, with 14 bases between. The CDR3 length is 16 residues. CDR3 in DNA: TGTGCCAGCAGCCAGGGCCGGGGGCGGAACACCGGGGAGCTGTTTTTT. Encoded protein: CASSQGRGRNTGELFF.

V is TRBV10-3 and J is TRBJ1-2; D ambiguous. The ends were cut back, 2 bases at V and 4 bases at J, with 11 bases in the middle. The V gene's germline CDR1 is ENHRY and CDR2 SYGVKD. The CDR3 runs to 14 residues. The CDR3 spells CAISEVPGGYGYTF. CDR3 bases: TGTGCCATCAGTGAGGTCCCGGGCGGCTATGGCTACACCTTC.

This clonotype was counted at least ten times. The chain combines TRBV9 with TRBJ2-7; 10 positions agree with TRBD2. This CDR3 comprises 14 residues. CDR1 SGDLS and CDR2 YYNGEE come from the germline V gene. V was pared by 3 bases and J by 7 bases, with 7 bases of the junction left unmatched. CDR3 amino acids: CASSEAGGPSEQYF. The CDR3 bases are TGTGCCAGCAGCGAAGCGGGAGGGCCGAGTGAGCAGTACTTC.

In this sample, this clonotype turned up many times. The chain carries TRBV29-1 and TRBJ1-5, with 8 nucleotides matching TRBD1. The V and J ends lost 6 bases and 4 bases, in that order; junction bases with no gene match: 2. The CDR3 is made up of 12 amino acids. The germline CDR1 and CDR2 sequences are SQVTM and ANQGSEA. CDR3 in amino acids: CSVQGANQPQHF. Here the CDR3 DNA reads TGCAGCGTCCAGGGGGCGAATCAGCCCCAGCATTTT.

In its sample, this clonotype was seen many times. This chain links TRBV7-2 with TRBJ1-3; 10 nucleotides match TRBD1. V shed 9 bases and J 4 bases; nucleotides not matched to a gene: 6. This CDR3 is built from 14 residues. Germline CDR1 is SGHTA and CDR2 is FQGNSA. CDR3 bases: TGTGCCAGTTCGACAGGGGGCGGGGGAAACACCATATATTTT. Its translation: CASSTGGGGNTIYF.

A single count supports this clonotype. The chain carries TRBV15 and TRBJ1-5; D call uncertain. The CDR3 contains 10 residues. V shed 10 bases and J shed 7 bases, with 8 bases lying between them. Germline values: CDR1 LNHNV, CDR2 YYDKDF (reference sequence). In nucleotides, the CDR3 is TGTGCCAGTCTGGGGCAGCCCCAGCATTTT. It is translated as CASLGQPQHF.

This clonotype was seen ten or more times. The chain is built from TRBV4-3 and TRBJ1-1; perhaps TRBD1 as D (5 bases). V was trimmed by 1 base and J by 1 base, leaving 10 bases between them. From germline, CDR1 is LGHNA and CDR2 YSLEER. The CDR3 has 15 amino acids. Here the CDR3 reads CASSQVEGRNTEAFF. DNA of the CDR3: TGCGCCAGCAGCCAAGTGGAGGGACGGAACACTGAAGCTTTCTTT.

This clonotype was seen only a few times. The genes are TRBV7-2 and TRBJ1-5, with 9 bases fitting TRBD1. CDR1 is SGHTA, CDR2 FQGNSA, per germline. The CDR3 covers 15 residues. J was trimmed by 7 bases and V by 5 bases; bases with no gene match: 9. CDR3 DNA sequence: TGTGCCAGCAGCCTTCTGGACAGGGGAGGCCAGCCCCAGCATTTT. Translated, it gives CASSLLDRGGQPQHF. Full variable domain (rest looked up from reference TRBV7-2 and TRBJ1-5): GAGVSQSPSNKVTEKGKDVELRCDPISGHTALYWYRQSLGQGLEFLIYFQGNSAPDKSGLPSDRFSAERTGGSVSTLTIQRTQQEDSAVYLCASSLLDRGGQPQHFGDGTRLSIL.

With respect to this clonotype: A read error may be the cause here, since a much bigger clone is one base away. The genes are TRBV5-4 and TRBJ1-4; D is unclear. Trimming took 3 bases from V and 8 from J, leaving 17 bases between them. CDR1 is SGHNT, CDR2 YYREEE, per germline (reference sequence). This CDR3 spans 15 amino acids. The CDR3 DNA reads as TGTGCCAGCAGCTCGGTGGCAGGACGGGAGGAAAAACTGTTTTTT. Protein product: CASSSVAGREEKLFF.

The chain couples TRBV4-1 to TRBJ1-5; D remains unclear. Trimming cost V 0 bases and J 5 bases, with 14 bases left between them. Germline lookup yields CDR1 MGHRA and CDR2 YSYEKL. The CDR3 is made up of 16 amino acids. The CDR3 region has the DNA TGCGCCAGCAGCCAAGATCTGGGAACAAGACATCAGCCCCAGCATTTT. Translation gives CASSQDLGTRHQPQHF.

The chain couples TRBV9 to TRBJ2-5; 8 nucleotides align to TRBD1. J lost 9 bases, V lost 2 bases, and 12 bases had no gene match. The CDR3 extends over 15 amino acids. The germline V gene has CDR1 SGDLS and CDR2 YYNGEE. Here the CDR3 reads CASSVGTGYPSAQYF. The CDR3 nucleotides are TGTGCCAGCAGCGTGGGGACAGGTTATCCATCGGCCCAGTACTTC.

There are many counts of this clonotype. This chain joins TRBV2 and TRBJ2-5; D is perhaps TRBD2 (6 bases). This CDR3 is built from 15 residues. Per germline, CDR1 SNHLY and CDR2 FYNNEI. V was shortened by 10 bases and J by 5 bases, with 23 bases between the two germline ends. In DNA, the CDR3 is TGTGCCACCCGGGGACGCGGAGGGCCGGTGGAGACCCAGTACTTC. Its translation is CATRGRGGPVETQYF.

For this clonotype: As the CDR3 is not closed by the conserved phenylalanine or tryptophan, this likely results from a read error. This chain connects TRBV11-2 to TRBJ2-5; the D gene is possibly TRBD2 (5 bases). Trimming took off 1 base at V and 5 bases at J, with 11 bases between the two ends. The CDR3 extends over 14 amino acids. CDR1 is SGHAT and CDR2 is FQNNGV in the germline V gene. CDR3 amino acids: CASSLAEAQETQYL. The CDR3 DNA follows: TGTGCCAGCAGCTTAGCGGAGGCCCAGGAGACCCAGTACCTC.

The chain joins TRBV14 to TRBJ1-1; D remains ambiguous. The V end was cut by 3 bases, the J end by 2 bases, with 13 bases between. CDR1 and CDR2 (germline): SGHDN, FVKESK. The CDR3 loop spans 15 amino acids. The chain's CDR3 is CASSHQQRLNTEAFF. The DNA for the CDR3 is TGTGCCAGCAGCCACCAACAGAGATTAAACACTGAAGCTTTCTTT.